This T cell receptor (beta chain) was documented in a study of shared clonotypes between healthy human individuals. Study-level points and caveats: A generally larger estimated richness was seen in naive subsets than in memory subsets. Around 5% of naive CD4 clonotypes were shared across a few donors.

The germline gives CDR1 KGHSH, CDR2 LQKENI. The CDR3 contains 16 residues. Losses at the gene ends were 3 bases for V and 0 bases for J; bases not matched to a gene: 7. The authors ran the assay at deep level. Profiling relied on immunoSEQ multiplex PCR, and the TCRdb table lists in-frame clones only, not all of them. Here the sample spans roughly 170,000 clones, 65% to 80% being singletons. Every donor, a Caucasian adult, lived in Nashville, Tennessee. With respect to this clone: Its antigen is as yet unknown.

The chain recombines TRBV18 with TRBJ1-2; 7 nucleotides agree with TRBD1. Sequenced material: memory CD4+ T cells sorted from blood. Indicated subset: CD45RA-negative fraction. The clonotype comes from a man younger than 45 in good health. The CDR3 nucleotides read TGTGCCAGCTCACCGACCCGACAGGGAGCTAACTATGGCTACACCTTC. It translates to CASSPTRQGANYGYTF.